Each of the 4 T cell receptor beta chains below was sequenced from the same sample in a study of blood T cell repertoires in COVID-19. TCRdb keeps only in-frame clones here, not all; method: immunoSEQ multiplex PCR. The sample records some 430,000 clones, about nine tenths being singletons. Input material: PBMCs or T cells enriched from blood (not recorded which). All receptors come from a young man who had recovered from COVID-19.

The rearrangement joins TRBV28 to TRBJ1-5; no firm D call. Germline CDR1 reads MDHEN; CDR2 reads SYDVKM. The CDR3 has 16 residues. V gave up 3 bases and J gave up 0 bases, with 12 bases separating them. The CDR3 spells CASSFGLKSSNQPQHF. Here the CDR3 DNA reads TGTGCCAGCAGTTTTGGACTTAAAAGTAGCAATCAGCCCCAGCATTTT.

The V and J genes are TRBV11-2 and TRBJ1-5; D is uncertain. Germline V gives CDR1 SGHAT, CDR2 FQNNGV. The CDR3 totals 15 residues. V was pared by 3 bases and J by 4 bases, with 13 bases between. The CDR3 DNA follows: TGTGCCAGCAGCTTGCAGAGAGGCGTGAATCAGCCCCAGCATTTT. It yields the protein CASSLQRGVNQPQHF. Complete variable domain (other parts from reference TRBV11-2 and TRBJ1-5): EAGVAQSPRYKIIEKRQSVAFWCNPISGHATLYWYQQILGQGPKLLIQFQNNGVVDDSQLPKDRFSAERLKGVDSTLKIQPAKLEDSAVYLCASSLQRGVNQPQHFGDGTRLSIL.

This CDR3 is CASSEGAPNTEAFF. The CDR3 DNA is TGTGCCAGCAGTGAAGGGGCCCCGAACACTGAAGCTTTCTTT. The J gene is TRBJ1-1, the V gene TRBV7-2, with D tentatively TRBD1 (5 bases). The CDR3 is 14 residues long. With 6 bases removed from V and 1 base from J, the gap between germline ends came to 12 bases. Germline V lookup: CDR1 SGHTA, CDR2 FQGNSA.

As concerns this clone: Different DNA sequences within this sample yield the same CDR3. V is TRBV7-3 and J is TRBJ1-1; D is unresolved. CDR1 SGHTA and CDR2 FQGTGA come from the germline V gene. CDR3 length: 13 amino acids. V shed 5 bases and J shed 0 bases, with 7 bases lying between them. The CDR3: CASSPGLNTEAFF. CDR3 nucleotide sequence: TGTGCCAGCAGCCCAGGATTGAACACTGAAGCTTTCTTT.